Presented here are 13 T cell receptor beta chains from one specimen sequenced in a study of blood T cell repertoires in COVID-19. Measured with immunoSEQ multiplex PCR; TCRdb has only the in-frame clones, and not every one. Of 150,000 to 200,000 clones listed, around four fifths were seen once; the top ten hold 0.9% to 0.95%. Source material: peripheral blood. The receptors were gathered from a man between 60 and 70 years old with COVID-19, enrolled during active disease.

The rearrangement links TRBV6-1 to TRBJ1-1, with D perhaps TRBD1 (5 bases). This CDR3 comprises 15 residues. The germline CDR1 and CDR2 sequences are MNHNS and SASEGT. V was shortened by 2 bases and J by 1 base, with 11 bases between the two germline ends. CDR3 DNA sequence: TGTGCCAGCAGTGAATTCGGGGGGGGGAACACTGAAGCTTTCTTT. Translating gives CASSEFGGGNTEAFF.

This sequence joins TRBV21-1 and TRBJ2-5; TRBD1, the table's D call, was not compared with the DNA. TRBV21-1 is given as a pseudogene. This CDR3 comprises 16 residues. CDR3 in DNA: TGTGCCAGCAGCAAAGGCCGGGACAGGGTCGCGAAGACCCAGTACTTC. Its translation: CASSKGRDRVAKTQYF.

J is TRBJ1-4 and V is TRBV11-2, with a weak D call TRBD1 (6 bases). Trimming removed 5 bases from V and 3 bases from J, with 13 bases in between. From germline, CDR1 is SGHAT and CDR2 FQNNGV. This CDR3 contains 15 residues. The CDR3 loop reads CASSMDRGANEKLFF. Written as DNA, the CDR3 is TGTGCCAGCAGCATGGACAGAGGCGCTAATGAAAAACTGTTTTTT.

The chain links TRBV19 to TRBJ2-7; 12 bases map to TRBD1. There are 15 residues in the CDR3. J gave up 4 bases and V 8 bases, and 9 bases lay outside the gene matches. Germline V gene sequence: CDR1 LNHDA, CDR2 SQIVND (reference sequence). The CDR3 loop is CASSTGTGGLYEQYF. The CDR3, as DNA: TGTGCCAGTTCTACAGGGACAGGGGGCTTATACGAGCAGTACTTC.

The chain combines TRBV5-4 with TRBJ2-2; TRBD1 aligns across 10 bases. CDR3 length: 16 residues. Germline CDR1 SGHNT, CDR2 YYREEE (reference sequence). The ends lost 4 bases at V and 4 bases at J; junction bases unmatched: 7. The CDR3 sequence: CASSLRTGGPTGELFF. In DNA form, the CDR3 reads TGTGCCAGCAGCCTACGGACAGGGGGACCCACCGGGGAGCTGTTTTTT.

V is TRBV11-2 and J is TRBJ1-2; D is uncertain. The germline V gene has CDR1 SGHAT and CDR2 FQNNGV. This CDR3 region has 15 residues. V was cut by 3 bases and J by 0 bases, with 11 bases left in between. Written as DNA, the CDR3 is TGTGCCAGCAGCTTCACGACTGATCCTAACTATGGCTACACCTTC. Translation gives CASSFTTDPNYGYTF.

The chain has TRBV28 and TRBJ2-1, with D tentatively TRBD2 (6 bases). The CDR3 spans 13 residues. Germline V gene data show CDR1 as MDHEN and CDR2 as SYDVKM. The V end was cut by 1 base, the J end by 9 bases, with 10 bases between. The CDR3 is CASSLSSVGEQFF. For the CDR3, the DNA is TGTGCCAGCAGTTTATCTAGCGTGGGTGAGCAGTTCTTC.

This chain links TRBV28 with TRBJ1-5, with 8 positions matching TRBD1. There are 15 residues in the CDR3. CDR1 MDHEN and CDR2 SYDVKM come from the germline V gene. J lost 5 bases, V lost 7 bases, and 10 bases had no gene match. CDR3 sequence: CASTPGGQGDQPQHF. CDR3 in DNA: TGTGCCAGCACCCCCGGAGGACAGGGAGATCAGCCCCAGCATTTT.

The chain has TRBV27 and TRBJ1-4; 7 nucleotides line up with TRBD1. The germline CDR1 and CDR2 sequences are MNHEY and SMNVEV (reference sequence). V dropped 4 bases and J dropped 10; count of bases not matched to a gene: 27. The CDR3 is 20 residues long. CDR3 in DNA: TGTGCCAGCAGTTATAGTTTGCCCGACGCCCCGACAGGGCAAGGCGGAAAACTGTTTTTT. Residues: CASSYSLPDAPTGQGGKLFF.

The gene calls are TRBV7-2 and TRBJ2-5; 8 bases line up with TRBD2. There are 14 residues in the CDR3. V lost 5 bases and J lost 6; bases outside the gene matches: 8. Germline V gene data show CDR1 as SGHTA and CDR2 as FQGNSA. The DNA for the CDR3 is TGTGCCAGCAGCCCGGGGGGGGACATAAAGACCCAGTACTTC. Translation gives CASSPGGDIKTQYF.

This rearrangement joins TRBV6-5 to TRBJ1-3; D not certain. The CDR3 is 12 amino acids. Looked up from germline, CDR1 is MNHEY and CDR2 is SVGAGI. The germline V and J ends were trimmed by 11 bases and 0 bases, with 8 bases remaining between them. CDR3 region: CAVQNSGNTIYF. The CDR3 region has the DNA TGTGCCGTCCAGAACTCTGGAAACACCATATATTTT.

The chain uses TRBV29-1 and TRBJ2-7, with unresolved D. V gave up 5 bases and J gave up 0 bases, with 8 bases separating them. CDR1 and CDR2 (germline): SQVTM, ANQGSEA. CDR3 length: 12 amino acids. This CDR3 reads CSVLTFSYEQYF. CDR3 DNA sequence: TGCAGCGTTCTTACTTTCTCCTACGAGCAGTACTTC.

V is TRBV18 and J is TRBJ1-5; D is unresolved. This CDR3 is built from 14 residues. With 6 bases removed from V and 1 base from J, the gap between germline ends came to 10 bases. Germline CDR1 reads KGHSH; CDR2 reads LQKENI. The CDR3 loop reads CASSPTESNQPQHF. The CDR3 DNA reads as TGTGCCAGCTCCCCAACAGAAAGCAATCAGCCCCAGCATTTT. Complete variable domain (other parts from reference TRBV18 and TRBJ1-5): NAGVMQNPRHLVRRRGQEARLRCSPMKGHSHVYWYRQLPEEGLKFMVYLQKENIIDESGMPKERFSAEFPKEGPSILRIQQVVRGDSAAYFCASSPTESNQPQHFGDGTRLSIL.